This TCR beta chain was sequenced during a study of patients and donors after allogeneic stem cell transplantation. MiXCR was run by TCRdb on the RT-PCR reads, yielding one entry per CDR3 protein. The top ten clones hold less than 8.5% of a sample with about 400,000 distinct CDR3 sequences, 16% of them seen once. Trimming at V came to 6 bases and at J to 1 base, leaving 5 bases not matched to a gene. The CDR3 runs 16 residues. The germline V gene has CDR1 MNHNS and CDR2 SASEGT. The receptor comes from a human donor who was either an allogeneic HSCT recipient or a stem cell or donor lymphocyte infusion donor (not recorded which). It is not recorded whose cells these are; they may come from a transplant donor. This chain joins TRBV6-1 and TRBJ2-3; 12 bases line up with TRBD2. Sequencing input: blood, either unsorted or a sorted T cell fraction (not recorded which). The CDR3 is CASRRTSGARTDTQYF. The CDR3 nucleotides read TGTGCCAGCAGAAGGACTAGCGGGGCCCGCACAGATACGCAGTATTTT.